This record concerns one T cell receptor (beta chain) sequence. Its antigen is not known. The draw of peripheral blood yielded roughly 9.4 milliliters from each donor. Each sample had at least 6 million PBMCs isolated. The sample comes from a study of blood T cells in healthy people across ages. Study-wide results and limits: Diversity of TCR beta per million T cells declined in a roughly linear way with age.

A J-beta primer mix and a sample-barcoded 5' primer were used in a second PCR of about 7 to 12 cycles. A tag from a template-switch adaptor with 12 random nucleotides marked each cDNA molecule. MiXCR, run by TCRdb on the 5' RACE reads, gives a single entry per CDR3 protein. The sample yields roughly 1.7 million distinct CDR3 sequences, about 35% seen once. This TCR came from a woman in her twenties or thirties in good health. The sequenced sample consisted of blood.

The CDR3 nucleotides are TGTGCCAGCAGCTTACTAGCGGGGAAAAATGAGCAGTTCTTC. Its protein is CASSLLAGKNEQFF. The chain has TRBV12-3 or TRBV12-4 and TRBJ2-1, with TRBD2 identical over 10 bases. The CDR3 length is 14 residues. Trimming removed 6 bases from V and 7 bases from J; junction bases left unmatched: 6.